The entry below describes one T cell receptor beta chain. From germline, CDR1 is LGHDT and CDR2 YNNKEL (reference sequence). Trimming at V came to 3 bases and at J to 5 bases, leaving 18 bases not matched to a gene. The CDR3 has 19 residues. Data came from immunoSEQ multiplex PCR; TCRdb stores just in-frame clones and leaves some out. The sample lists over 350,000 clones; 80% to 90% were seen once. This record comes from a study of blood T cell repertoires in COVID-19. The chain joins TRBV3-1 (or the pseudogene TRBV3-2) to TRBJ2-2, with 7 bases identical to TRBD1. The sequenced material came from peripheral blood. The receptor comes from a woman in her thirties with active or convalescent COVID-19. The CDR3 DNA reads TGTGCCAGCAGCCAGGGGGTGGTCTATTCAGGGGGACGAACCGGGGAGCTGTTTTTT. Residues: CASSQGVVYSGGRTGELFF.